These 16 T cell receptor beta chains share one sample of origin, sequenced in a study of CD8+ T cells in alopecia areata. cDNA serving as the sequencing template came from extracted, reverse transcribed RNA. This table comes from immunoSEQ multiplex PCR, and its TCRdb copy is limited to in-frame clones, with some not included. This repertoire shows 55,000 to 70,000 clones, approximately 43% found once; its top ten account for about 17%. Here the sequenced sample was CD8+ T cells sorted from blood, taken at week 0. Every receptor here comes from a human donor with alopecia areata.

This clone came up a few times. The CDR3 DNA follows: TGCGCCAGCAGCTTGTTCCAGGGGAGAGGATACGAGCAGTACTTC. Protein sequence: CASSLFQGRGYEQYF. V is TRBV5-1 and J is TRBJ2-7; tentative D call: TRBD1 (6 bases). Per the germline V gene, CDR1 is SGHRS and CDR2 is YFSETQ. Deletions cut 1 base from V and 4 bases from J, with 15 bases between. The CDR3 has 15 amino acids.

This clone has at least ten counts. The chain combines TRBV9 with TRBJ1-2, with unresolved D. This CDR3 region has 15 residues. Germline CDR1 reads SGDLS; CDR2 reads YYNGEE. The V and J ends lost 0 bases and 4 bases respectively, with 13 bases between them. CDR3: CASSVDNSRSYGYTF. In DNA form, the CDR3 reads TGTGCCAGCAGCGTAGATAACAGTCGATCCTATGGCTACACCTTC.

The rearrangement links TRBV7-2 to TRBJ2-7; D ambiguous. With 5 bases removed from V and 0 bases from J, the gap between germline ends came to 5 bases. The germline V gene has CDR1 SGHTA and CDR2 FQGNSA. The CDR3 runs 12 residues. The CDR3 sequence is CASSPPSYEQYF. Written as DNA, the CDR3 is TGTGCCAGCAGCCCTCCCTCCTACGAGCAGTACTTC.

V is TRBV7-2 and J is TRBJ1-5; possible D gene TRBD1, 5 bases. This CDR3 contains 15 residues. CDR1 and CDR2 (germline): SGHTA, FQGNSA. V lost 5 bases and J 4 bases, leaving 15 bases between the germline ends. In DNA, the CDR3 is TGTGCCAGCAGCCTGGCGGGGGGTGGTAATCAGCCCCAGCATTTT. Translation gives CASSLAGGGNQPQHF.

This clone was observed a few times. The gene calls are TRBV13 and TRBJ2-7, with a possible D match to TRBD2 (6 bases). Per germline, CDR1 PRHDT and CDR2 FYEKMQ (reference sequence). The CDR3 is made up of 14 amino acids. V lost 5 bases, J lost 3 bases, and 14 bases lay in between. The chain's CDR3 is CASSLPGERYEQYF. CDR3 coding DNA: TGTGCCAGCAGCCTCCCGGGAGAGCGCTACGAGCAGTACTTC.

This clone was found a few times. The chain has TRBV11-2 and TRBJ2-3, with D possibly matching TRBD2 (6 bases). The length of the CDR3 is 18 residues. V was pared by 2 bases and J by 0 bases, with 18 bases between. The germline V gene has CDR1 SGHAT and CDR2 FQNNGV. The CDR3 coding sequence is TGTGCCAGCAGCTTAAGTCAGCGGCGGGACCATAGCACAGATACGCAGTATTTT. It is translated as CASSLSQRRDHSTDTQYF.

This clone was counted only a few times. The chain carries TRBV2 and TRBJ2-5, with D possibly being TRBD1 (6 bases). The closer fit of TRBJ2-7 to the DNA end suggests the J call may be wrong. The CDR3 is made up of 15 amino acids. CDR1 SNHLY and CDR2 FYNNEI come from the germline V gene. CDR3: CASSEGQGKDYEQYF. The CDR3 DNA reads TGTGCCAGCAGTGAAGGGCAGGGGAAAGACTACGAGCAGTACTTC.

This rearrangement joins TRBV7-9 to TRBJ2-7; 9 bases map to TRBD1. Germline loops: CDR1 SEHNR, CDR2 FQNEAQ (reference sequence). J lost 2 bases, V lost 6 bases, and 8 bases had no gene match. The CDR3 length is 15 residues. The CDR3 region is CASSEIGQGTYEQYF. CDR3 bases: TGTGCCAGCAGTGAGATTGGACAGGGGACCTACGAGCAGTACTTC.

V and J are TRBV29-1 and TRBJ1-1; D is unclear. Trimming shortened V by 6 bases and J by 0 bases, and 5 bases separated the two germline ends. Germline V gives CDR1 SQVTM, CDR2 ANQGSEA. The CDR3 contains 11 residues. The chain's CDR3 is CSVTMNTEAFF. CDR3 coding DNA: TGCAGCGTAACGATGAACACTGAAGCTTTCTTT.

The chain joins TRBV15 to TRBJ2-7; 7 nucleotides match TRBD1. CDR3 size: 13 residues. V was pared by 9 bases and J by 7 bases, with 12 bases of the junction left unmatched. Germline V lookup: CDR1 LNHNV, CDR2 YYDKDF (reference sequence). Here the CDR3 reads CATTDREKGEQYF. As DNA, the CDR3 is TGTGCCACTACCGACAGGGAAAAGGGTGAGCAGTACTTC.

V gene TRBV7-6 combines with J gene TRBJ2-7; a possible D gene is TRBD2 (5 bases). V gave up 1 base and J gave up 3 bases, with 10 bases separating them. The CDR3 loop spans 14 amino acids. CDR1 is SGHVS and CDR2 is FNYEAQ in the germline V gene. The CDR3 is CASSLDPGYYEQYF. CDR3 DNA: TGTGCCAGCAGCTTAGATCCGGGGTACTACGAGCAGTACTTC.

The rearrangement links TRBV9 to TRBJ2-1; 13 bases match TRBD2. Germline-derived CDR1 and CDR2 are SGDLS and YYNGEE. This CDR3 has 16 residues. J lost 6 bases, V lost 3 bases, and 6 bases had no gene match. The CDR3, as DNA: TGTGCCAGCAGCGACCCCGGGACTAGCGGGATCAATGAGCAGTTCTTC. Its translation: CASSDPGTSGINEQFF.

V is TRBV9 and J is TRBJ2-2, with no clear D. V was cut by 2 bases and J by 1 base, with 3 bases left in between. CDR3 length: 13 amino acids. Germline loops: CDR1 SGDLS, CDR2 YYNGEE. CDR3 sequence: CASSVRNTGELFF. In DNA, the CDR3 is TGTGCCAGCAGCGTCCGGAACACCGGGGAGCTGTTTTTT.

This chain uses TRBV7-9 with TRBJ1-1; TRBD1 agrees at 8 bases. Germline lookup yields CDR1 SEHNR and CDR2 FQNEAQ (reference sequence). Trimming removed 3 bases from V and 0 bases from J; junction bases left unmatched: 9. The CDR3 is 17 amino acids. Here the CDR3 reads CASSFPGTGHMNTEAFF. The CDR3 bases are TGTGCCAGCAGCTTCCCCGGGACAGGACACATGAACACTGAAGCTTTCTTT.

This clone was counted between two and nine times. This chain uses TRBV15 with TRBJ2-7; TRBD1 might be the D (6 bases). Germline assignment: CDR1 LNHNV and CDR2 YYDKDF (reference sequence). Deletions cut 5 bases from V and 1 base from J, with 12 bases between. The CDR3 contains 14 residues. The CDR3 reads CATSPGQSSYEQYF. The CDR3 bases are TGTGCCACCAGCCCCGGACAGAGTTCCTACGAGCAGTACTTC.

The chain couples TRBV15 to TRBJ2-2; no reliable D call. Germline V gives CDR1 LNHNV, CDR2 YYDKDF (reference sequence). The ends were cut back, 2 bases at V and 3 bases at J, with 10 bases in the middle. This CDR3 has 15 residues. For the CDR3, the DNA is TGTGCCACCAGCAGATCTCGTTACCACACCGGGGAGCTGTTTTTT. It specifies CATSRSRYHTGELFF.